This entry lists 18 T cell receptor beta chains sequenced from one sample in a study of PD-L1 blockade in urothelial cancer. The assay was immunoSEQ multiplex PCR, and TCRdb's table has in-frame clones only and misses some. The sample yields nearly 35,000 clones, about 80% seen once. As to time point: pretreatment peripheral blood. This specimen was PBMCs, taken around atezolizumab (anti-PD-L1) treatment. These receptors were collected from a man aged 55 to 69 with urothelial cancer.

This chain joins TRBV10-1 and TRBJ2-1; 12 nucleotides line up with TRBD2. CDR3 length: 20 amino acids. The germline V gene encodes CDR1 WNHNN and CDR2 SYGVQD (reference sequence). V shed 0 bases and J 10 bases; nucleotides not matched to a gene: 19. The CDR3 DNA reads as TGCGCCAGCAGTGAGTCTATGGCTAGCGGGAGGGCCAACGGGTTGAAAGAGCAGTTCTTC. This encodes CASSESMASGRANGLKEQFF.

The genes are TRBV7-3 and TRBJ2-1; TRBD1 might be the D (6 bases). This CDR3 is built from 15 residues. The V end lost 5 bases, the J end lost 0 bases, and 11 bases lay between the germline ends. Germline CDR1 SGHTA, CDR2 FQGTGA. CDR3 in DNA: TGTGCCAGCAGCCCAAGGGGGAGCTCCTACAATGAGCAGTTCTTC. Translating gives CASSPRGSSYNEQFF.

The V call is TRBV7-9, the J call TRBJ1-4; the D gene is possibly TRBD1 (5 bases). V dropped 8 bases and J dropped 6 bases, with 13 bases sitting between them. There are 13 residues in the CDR3. CDR1 SEHNR and CDR2 FQNEAQ come from the germline V gene (reference sequence). As DNA, the CDR3 is TGTGCCAGCGGAACAGGAAGAGATGAAAAACTGTTTTTT. As protein: CASGTGRDEKLFF.

A few counts support this clone. V usage is TRBV7-3 and J usage is TRBJ2-1; the match to TRBD1 covers 8 bases. The CDR3 sequence is 13 residues long. The V gene's germline CDR1 is SGHTA and CDR2 FQGTGA. V shed 4 bases, J shed 15 bases, and the junction held 11 bases outside the gene matches. Written as DNA, the CDR3 is TGTGCCAGCAGCTCTCACGAGACAGGGGACCTGTTCTTC. Its translation is CASSSHETGDLFF.

This chain links TRBV5-4 with TRBJ2-1; 15 bases align to TRBD2. The CDR3 spans 15 residues. Trimming removed 4 bases from V and 7 bases from J; junction bases left unmatched: 3. Germline CDR1 SGHNT, CDR2 YYREEE (reference sequence). The CDR3 loop is CASSPGLAGGNEQFF. The DNA for the CDR3 is TGTGCCAGCAGCCCTGGACTAGCGGGAGGGAATGAGCAGTTCTTC.

The chain carries TRBV18 and TRBJ1-5; D is unclear. Germline CDR1 KGHSH, CDR2 LQKENI. This CDR3 is built from 14 residues. The V end was cut by 1 base, the J end by 6 bases, with 10 bases between. Here the CDR3 reads CASSPLGGGQPQHF. CDR3 coding DNA: TGTGCCAGCTCACCACTGGGTGGAGGTCAGCCCCAGCATTTT.

The chain has TRBV29-1 and TRBJ2-7; TRBD2 might be the D (6 bases). This CDR3 is 12 amino acids long. CDR1 is SQVTM, CDR2 ANQGSEA, per germline. The V end was cut by 7 bases, the J end by 2 bases, with 12 bases between. The CDR3 sequence: CSAGGRTYEQYF. The DNA of the CDR3 is TGCAGCGCCGGAGGGAGGACCTACGAGCAGTACTTC.

Worth noting for this clone: This same CDR3 is encoded by further DNA sequences in the sample. The rearrangement joins TRBV5-6 to TRBJ1-3, with a tentative D call TRBD1 (6 bases). The CDR3 extends over 14 amino acids. Germline CDR1 SGHDT, CDR2 YYEEEE. Deletions cut 4 bases from V and 1 base from J, with 9 bases between. In DNA form, the CDR3 reads TGTGCCAGCAGCCTGGACAGTTCTGGAAACACCATATATTTT. Protein sequence: CASSLDSSGNTIYF.

The chain uses TRBV2 and TRBJ2-1; 12 bases align to TRBD2. Germline V lookup: CDR1 SNHLY, CDR2 FYNNEI. The V gene end was trimmed by 5 bases and the J gene end by 2 bases; junction bases not matched to a gene: 16. CDR3 length: 20 residues. The CDR3 protein is CASSLGPSSGRASAYNEQFF. CDR3 sequence (DNA): TGTGCCAGCAGTTTAGGGCCGTCTAGCGGGAGGGCCTCGGCCTACAATGAGCAGTTCTTC.

The V and J genes are TRBV6-1 and TRBJ2-5; D is possibly TRBD2 (6 bases). The germline V gene encodes CDR1 MNHNS and CDR2 SASEGT. This CDR3 contains 14 residues. The germline V and J ends were trimmed by 4 bases and 4 bases, with 13 bases remaining between them. The CDR3 reads CASSVMTSAETQYF. The CDR3 DNA reads TGTGCCAGCAGTGTAATGACTAGTGCAGAGACCCAGTACTTC.

The sample holds a few counts of this clone. The chain combines TRBV29-1 with TRBJ2-1; D might be TRBD2 (5 bases). V gave up 7 bases and J gave up 5 bases, with 15 bases separating them. In germline, CDR1 is SQVTM, CDR2 ANQGSEA. This CDR3 comprises 13 residues. The CDR3, as DNA: TGCAGCGCTGGAAGGGAGCGCCACAATGAGCAGTTCTTC. It translates to CSAGRERHNEQFF.

The chain combines TRBV29-1 with TRBJ2-1, with TRBD2 matching 10 bases. From germline, CDR1 is SQVTM and CDR2 ANQGSEA. V was pared by 4 bases and J by 3 bases, with 9 bases of the junction left unmatched. The CDR3 is made up of 16 amino acids. CDR3 bases: TGCAGCGTTGTGCCTAGCGGGAGTGGGGTCTACAATGAGCAGTTCTTC. Translating it yields CSVVPSGSGVYNEQFF.

The chain couples TRBV30 to TRBJ2-3, with 13 bases aligning to TRBD2. The CDR3 has 16 residues. J was trimmed by 5 bases and V by 3 bases; bases with no gene match: 8. Germline CDR1 reads GTSNPN; CDR2 reads SVGIG (reference sequence). CDR3 region: CAWREDTSGRGDTQYF. The CDR3 DNA reads as TGTGCCTGGAGGGAGGATACTAGCGGGAGGGGAGATACGCAGTATTTT.

This chain links TRBV25-1 with TRBJ1-3; the D gene is possibly TRBD1 (5 bases). Trimming removed 7 bases at V and 0 bases at J, with 13 bases between. The CDR3 length is 15 residues. CDR1 is MGHDK, CDR2 SYGVNS, per germline. CDR3 sequence reads: CASTRGGVSGNTIYF. The CDR3 coding sequence is TGTGCCAGCACACGTGGGGGGGTCTCTGGAAACACCATATATTTT.

The chain employs TRBV5-1 and TRBJ1-2; D not certain. CDR1 and CDR2 (germline): SGHRS, YFSETQ. The CDR3 covers 14 residues. With 1 base removed from V and 0 bases from J, the gap between germline ends came to 7 bases. As DNA, the CDR3 is TGCGCCAGCAGCTTGCAGGCCGCTAACTATGGCTACACCTTC. Residues: CASSLQAANYGYTF.

The chain combines TRBV12-2 with TRBJ1-2. TRBV12-2 is labeled a pseudogene. The CDR3 consists of 13 residues. The CDR3 DNA sequence: TGTGCAAGTCGCACTCGACCGGCGGGGGGCTACACCTTC. This encodes CASRTRPAGGYTF.

The rearrangement joins TRBV19 to TRBJ1-4; D is perhaps TRBD1 (5 bases). In germline, CDR1 is LNHDA, CDR2 SQIVND (reference sequence). V was cut by 3 bases and J by 5 bases, with 10 bases left in between. This CDR3 has 14 residues. The CDR3 loop is CASSIRDWNEKLFF. The CDR3 DNA follows: TGTGCCAGTAGTATCCGGGACTGGAATGAAAAACTGTTTTTT.

The chain links TRBV5-5 to TRBJ2-1; TRBD2 is a possible D gene (7 bases). Germline V CDR1 and CDR2: SGHKS, YYEKEE (reference sequence). Between the trimmed V and J ends, which lost 2 bases and 0 bases, there was a span of 12 bases. The CDR3 contains 16 residues. The CDR3 loop is CASSLRGGSSYNEQFF. CDR3 coding DNA: TGTGCCAGCAGCTTAAGGGGGGGGAGCTCCTACAATGAGCAGTTCTTC.